This T cell receptor (beta chain) was profiled in a study of blood T cells in healthy people across ages. A second roughly 6 to 12 cycle PCR used barcoded and J-beta primers. Via MiXCR, TCRdb re-called the 5' RACE reads, giving one row per CDR3 protein. The table has 1,500,000 or so distinct CDR3 sequences, approximately 59% seen once. Specimen: blood. This receptor was obtained from a young man in good health.

The CDR3 sequence is CASSSPGDSPDTQYF. The DNA of the CDR3 is TGTGCCAGCAGCTCCCCCGGGGACAGTCCAGATACGCAGTATTTT. J is TRBJ2-3 and V is TRBV7-9, with 7 bases lining up with TRBD1. Per the germline V gene, CDR1 is SEHNR and CDR2 is FQNEAQ (reference sequence). The J segment lost 4 bases and the V segment lost 4 bases, leaving 8 bases of the junction unmatched. This CDR3 contains 15 residues.